These 7 T cell receptor beta chains were sequenced from one sample in a study of blood T cell repertoires in COVID-19. The data were produced by immunoSEQ multiplex PCR, yet TCRdb's version contains in-frame clones alone and is incomplete. The sample includes 76,000 or so clones, almost 85% of them seen just once. Sequenced: peripheral blood. Receptors originate from a man aged 45 to 65 with acute or convalescent COVID-19.

The chain uses TRBV29-1 and TRBJ1-1; D is possibly TRBD1 (5 bases). CDR1 SQVTM and CDR2 ANQGSEA come from the germline V gene. V shed 5 bases and J shed 11 bases, with 18 bases lying between them. The CDR3 length is 12 residues. The CDR3: CSVLDTRLAAFF. CDR3 DNA: TGCAGCGTTCTGGACACCAGATTAGCCGCTTTCTTT. Looking up the rest from reference TRBV29-1 and TRBJ1-1 gives the full variable domain: SAVISQKPSRDICQRGTSLTIQCQVDSQVTMMFWYRQQPGQSLTLIATANQGSEATYESGFVIDKFPISRPNLTFSTLTVSNMSPEDSSIYLCSVLDTRLAAFFGQGTRLTVV.

This chain joins TRBV20-1 and TRBJ1-1; no clear D gene. The CDR3 sequence is 14 residues long. The germline V gene has CDR1 DFQATT and CDR2 SNEGSKA (reference sequence). V was trimmed by 3 bases and J by 2 bases, leaving 13 bases between them. The chain's CDR3 is CSASGRRLNTEAFF. In DNA form, the CDR3 reads TGCAGTGCTAGTGGCCGCCGACTCAACACTGAAGCTTTCTTT.

This rearrangement joins TRBV24-1 to TRBJ2-2, with TRBD2 identical over 9 bases. The CDR3 totals 13 residues. Germline lookup yields CDR1 KGHDR and CDR2 SFDVKD. Losses at the gene ends were 10 bases for V and 4 bases for J; bases not matched to a gene: 3. CDR3 sequence: CATETSGTGELFF. CDR3 bases: TGTGCCACTGAGACTAGCGGCACCGGGGAGCTGTTTTTT.

The rearrangement links TRBV6-2 or TRBV6-3 to TRBJ2-2; 7 bases are a match to TRBD2. The CDR3 loop spans 16 amino acids. CDR1 MNHEY and CDR2 SVGEGT come from the germline V gene. V gave up 6 bases and J gave up 2 bases; unmatched junction bases: 9. The CDR3: CASSRRAGVNTGELFF. In DNA, the CDR3 is TGTGCCAGCAGCCGCAGGGCGGGAGTAAACACCGGGGAGCTGTTTTTT.

The chain recombines TRBV19 with TRBJ1-1, with D hard to call. The V gene lost 3 bases and the J gene lost 3 bases, with 8 bases spanning the gap. The germline gives CDR1 LNHDA, CDR2 SQIVND (reference sequence). The CDR3 consists of 13 residues. CDR3 in DNA: TGTGCCAGTAGTATCGGGGAGTACACTGAAGCTTTCTTT. This gives the protein CASSIGEYTEAFF.

This rearrangement joins TRBV20-1 to TRBJ2-7; 7 nucleotides line up with TRBD1. The junction had 6 bases not matched to a gene; V was cut back by 6 bases and J by 7 bases. The CDR3 contains 11 residues. Germline CDR1 reads DFQATT; CDR2 reads SNEGSKA (reference sequence). CDR3 amino acids: CSASTGVEQYF. CDR3 coding DNA: TGCAGTGCGTCTACAGGGGTTGAGCAGTACTTC.

The J gene is TRBJ2-2, the V gene TRBV6-2 or TRBV6-3, with D possibly TRBD2 on 5 matching bases. This CDR3 has 16 residues. CDR1 is MNHEY, CDR2 SVGEGT, per germline. With 5 bases removed from V and 5 bases from J, the gap between germline ends came to 18 bases. CDR3 sequence (DNA): TGTGCCAGCAGTCCCCGGTCGCGCGGGTTAACCGGGGAGCTGTTTTTT. Translation: CASSPRSRGLTGELFF.